The sequence of this T cell receptor (beta chain) was determined in a study of vaccination and CD4 T cells after COVID-19. This clonotype was found a few times. Its antigen is undetermined. The treatment is: approximately 9-day PBMC culture with coronavirus spike peptide pools or control peptides (ViraFEST assay). It was before the COVID-19 pandemic (2011-2018) that the unexposed donor's CD4+ T cells were collected. PBMC cultures, at two million cells per well, received about 9.9 IU/ml IL-2 and approximately 10 ug/ml peptide pools. Trimming took 8 bases from V and 0 from J, leaving 7 bases between them. CDR1 MNHNS and CDR2 SASEGT come from the germline V gene. This CDR3 comprises 12 residues. Sequencing of DNA taken from cultured CD4+ T cells relied on the Oncomine TCR Beta short-read assay. Each CDR3 protein gets one entry after TCRdb re-called the PCR reads with MiXCR. The data contain thousands of distinct CDR3 sequences, approximately 44% of them singletons.

V is TRBV6-1 and J is TRBJ1-1; D gene ambiguous. Input material: CD4+ T cells from blood, cultured in vitro. The receptor was isolated from a human donor in good health. The CDR3 nucleotides are TGTGCCAGCGCGCAGTTGAACACTGAAGCTTTCTTT. Translated: CASAQLNTEAFF.